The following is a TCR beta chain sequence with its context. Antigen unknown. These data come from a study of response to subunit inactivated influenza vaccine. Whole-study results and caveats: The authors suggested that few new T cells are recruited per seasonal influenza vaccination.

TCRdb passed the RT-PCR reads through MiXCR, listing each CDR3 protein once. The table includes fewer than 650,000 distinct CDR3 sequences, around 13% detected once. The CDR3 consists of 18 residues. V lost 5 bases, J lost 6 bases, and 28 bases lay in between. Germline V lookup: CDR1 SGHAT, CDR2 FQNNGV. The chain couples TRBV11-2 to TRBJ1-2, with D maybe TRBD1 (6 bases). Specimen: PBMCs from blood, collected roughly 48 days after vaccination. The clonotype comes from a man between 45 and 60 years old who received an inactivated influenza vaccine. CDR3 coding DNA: TGTGCCAGCAGCCCCCGAGTATGGGCAGGGGAGATCTCCGATGGCTACACCTTC. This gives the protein CASSPRVWAGEISDGYTF.